This T cell receptor (beta chain) derives from a study of Ad26.COV2.S vaccination and SARS-CoV-2 variants. As to treatment: around 19 received Ad26.COV2.S at low or high dose, single or two shots; roughly five received placebo; per-sample allocation not given. Following the first vaccine or placebo injection, samples were taken on day 63. CDR1 is MRHNA and CDR2 is SNTAGT in the germline V gene. The CDR3 consists of 17 residues. Unmatched junction bases numbered 15, after V lost 2 bases and J lost 6 bases. Only in-frame clones appear in the TCRdb table, and some are missing; sequencing was by immunoSEQ multiplex PCR. The repertoire holds 360,000 or so clones, with more than 75% as singletons.

The TCR sequence derives from a person aged 18 to 59 who received the Ad26.COV2.S COVID-19 vaccine or a placebo. The input for sequencing was peripheral blood, taken in a trial of Ad26.COV2.S vaccine versus placebo. The chain couples TRBV6-4 to TRBJ1-2; 7 bases match TRBD1. The CDR3 is CASSDLKRTGGFHGYTF. In DNA, the CDR3 is TGTGCCAGCAGTGACCTAAAGAGGACAGGTGGCTTTCATGGCTACACCTTC.